Each of the 31 T cell receptor beta chains below was sequenced from the same sample in a study of T cells after yellow fever vaccination. TCRdb used MiXCR to reprocess the 5' RACE reads, holding one entry per CDR3 protein. The sample lists some 670,000 distinct CDR3 sequences, approximately 13% occurring once. The sample was PBMCs, taken on the day of the yellow fever booster vaccination. These receptor sequences come from a man aged 30-40 years who received the YFV17D yellow fever vaccine.

The chain couples TRBV24-1 to TRBJ2-2; D remains unclear. CDR3 length equals 13 residues. V was cut by 0 bases and J by 4 bases, with 2 bases left in between. Germline CDR1 is KGHDR and CDR2 is SFDVKD. This chain's CDR3 is CATSDLGTGELFF. CDR3 nucleotides: TGTGCCACCAGTGATTTGGGCACCGGGGAGCTGTTTTTT.

The CDR3 coding sequence is TGCAGTGCTAGCGGGAGCAGCGTCGCCTACGAGCAGTACTTC. Its translation: CSASGSSVAYEQYF. The V gene is TRBV20-1, the J gene TRBJ2-7, with D maybe TRBD2 (6 bases). From germline, CDR1 is DFQATT and CDR2 SNEGSKA (reference sequence). V lost 3 bases, J lost 2 bases, and 14 bases lay in between. CDR3 length: 14 residues.

The rearrangement links TRBV14 to TRBJ1-1; 7 bases are a match to TRBD1. The ends lost 6 bases at V and 3 bases at J; junction bases unmatched: 4. Germline V gives CDR1 SGHDN, CDR2 FVKESK. The CDR3 runs 13 residues. Written as DNA, the CDR3 is TGTGCCAGCAGTGGACAGGCGGACACTGAAGCTTTCTTT. Translated, it gives CASSGQADTEAFF.

A few counts support this clonotype. The chain joins TRBV5-1 to TRBJ1-2; possible D gene TRBD1, 5 bases. CDR1 is SGHRS, CDR2 YFSETQ, per germline. The CDR3 has 14 amino acids. V was clipped by 0 bases and J by 8 bases, with 14 bases between them. The CDR3 DNA sequence: TGCGCCAGCAGCTTGGAAGGCGGGGGTTACGGCTACACCTTC. Its protein is CASSLEGGGYGYTF.

This chain connects TRBV10-3 to TRBJ1-2; 7 bases fit TRBD1. This CDR3 spans 16 amino acids. CDR1 and CDR2 (germline): ENHRY, SYGVKD. The ends lost 0 bases at V and 3 bases at J; junction bases unmatched: 7. The CDR3 DNA follows: TGTGCCATCAGTGAGTCCACCAGGGGGACAGACTATGGCTACACCTTC. Translating gives CAISESTRGTDYGYTF.

The genes are TRBV12-3 or TRBV12-4 and TRBJ2-3; D ambiguous. Trimming took off 8 bases at V and 5 bases at J, with 8 bases between the two ends. The CDR3 totals 11 residues. CDR3 coding DNA: TGTGCCAGCCAGCGTCGAGATACGCAGTATTTT. Its translation: CASQRRDTQYF.

The chain couples TRBV7-9 to TRBJ2-3; D may be TRBD2 (6 bases). This CDR3 contains 16 residues. V was shortened by 1 base and J by 0 bases, with 11 bases between the two germline ends. Germline CDR1 and CDR2: SEHNR and FQNEAQ (reference sequence). This CDR3 reads CASSLGSAGSTDTQYF. The CDR3 bases are TGTGCCAGCAGCTTAGGGTCTGCGGGGAGCACAGATACGCAGTATTTT.

V and J are TRBV5-1 and TRBJ2-2; 7 nucleotides match TRBD2. From germline, CDR1 is SGHRS and CDR2 YFSETQ. The CDR3 runs 16 residues. The V segment lost 0 bases and the J segment 4 bases; nucleotides outside the gene matches: 6. The DNA of the CDR3 is TGCGCCAGCAGCTTGGTTGCGGGGGACCTCACCGGGGAGCTGTTTTTT. It yields the protein CASSLVAGDLTGELFF.

This clonotype has just a few counts. The chain has TRBV10-2 and TRBJ2-7, with no clear D. This CDR3 has 13 residues. Trimming took 0 bases from V and 4 from J, leaving 7 bases between them. Per germline, CDR1 WSHSY and CDR2 SAAADI. The CDR3 sequence: CASSESFSYEQYF. The CDR3 bases are TGCGCCAGCAGTGAGTCTTTCAGTTACGAGCAGTACTTC.

This chain uses TRBV12-3 or TRBV12-4 with TRBJ1-5, with TRBD1 matching 10 bases. J lost 1 base, V lost 6 bases, and 3 bases had no gene match. The CDR3 length is 15 residues. The CDR3, as DNA: TGTGCCAGCAGGGGGACAGGGGTCAGCAATCAGCCCCAGCATTTT. Amino acids: CASRGTGVSNQPQHF.

The V gene is TRBV11-2, the J gene TRBJ1-1; 10 bases align to TRBD1. The V segment lost 4 bases and the J segment 3 bases; nucleotides outside the gene matches: 8. The CDR3 totals 16 residues. Germline V gives CDR1 SGHAT, CDR2 FQNNGV. As DNA, the CDR3 is TGTGCCAGCAGCTCGACGGACAGGGGGGCGGACACTGAAGCTTTCTTT. Its translation: CASSSTDRGADTEAFF.

This clonotype was observed a handful of times. This chain joins TRBV21-1 and TRBJ2-1; the table's D call of TRBD2 was not tested on the DNA. TRBV21-1 is marked as a pseudogene. CDR3 length: 22 amino acids. CDR3 sequence reads: CASSKINQRTSGKLSSYNEQFF. The CDR3 DNA reads as TGTGCCAGCAGCAAAATAAACCAACGGACTAGCGGGAAACTGAGCTCCTACAATGAGCAGTTCTTC.

Remarks on this clonotype: The junction differs from germline at one of its ends, possibly a read error. This sequence joins TRBV7-7 and TRBJ1-1; no clear D. Germline-derived CDR1 and CDR2 are SSHAT and FNYEAQ (reference sequence). This CDR3 region has 13 residues. This chain's CDR3 is CASSPTVGTEAFF. The DNA of the CDR3 is TGTGCTAGCAGCCCGACGGTTGGAACTGAAGCTTTCTTT.

The genes are TRBV4-2 and TRBJ2-1; 7 nucleotides align to TRBD2. From germline, CDR1 is LGHNA and CDR2 YNFKEQ. The ends lost 6 bases at V and 0 bases at J; junction bases unmatched: 8. The CDR3 covers 16 residues. The CDR3 loop reads CASSLTSASSYNEQFF. DNA for the CDR3: TGTGCCAGCAGTCTCACTAGCGCCAGCTCCTACAATGAGCAGTTCTTC.

The chain couples TRBV20-1 to TRBJ2-7, with no clear D. From germline, CDR1 is DFQATT and CDR2 SNEGSKA (reference sequence). V lost 6 bases to trimming and J lost 0 bases, with 12 bases between them. CDR3 size: 13 residues. The CDR3: CSAPPRSSYEQYF. CDR3 sequence (DNA): TGCAGTGCCCCCCCCCGTAGCTCCTACGAGCAGTACTTC.

The sample holds a few counts of this clonotype. This chain connects TRBV12-3 or TRBV12-4 to TRBJ2-1, with 8 bases aligning to TRBD2. The length of the CDR3 is 16 residues. Trimming took 5 bases from V and 3 from J; bases not matched to a gene: 9. CDR3 sequence (DNA): TGTGCCAGCAGTACGCATAGCGGGGCCAGCTACAATGAGCAGTTCTTC. It codes for CASSTHSGASYNEQFF.

This chain connects TRBV20-1 to TRBJ2-1, with 8 bases lining up with TRBD2. Germline CDR1 DFQATT, CDR2 SNEGSKA (reference sequence). V lost 1 base and J lost 1; bases outside the gene matches: 9. CDR3 size: 17 residues. CDR3: CSARVAGSPPSYNEQFF. CDR3 nucleotides: TGCAGTGCTAGAGTAGCGGGATCGCCCCCTTCCTACAATGAGCAGTTCTTC.

This clonotype was seen a handful of times. The J gene is TRBJ2-7, the V gene TRBV27, with D possibly called TRBD1 or TRBD2 (5 bases each). This CDR3 comprises 16 residues. Trimming cost V 5 bases and J 3 bases, with 20 bases left between them. Germline lookup yields CDR1 MNHEY and CDR2 SMNVEV (reference sequence). CDR3 residues: CASSPTSGSRLYEQYF. CDR3 DNA: TGTGCCAGCAGTCCCACCTCAGGGAGTCGTCTCTACGAGCAGTACTTC.

This chain uses TRBV20-1 with TRBJ2-2; no clear D gene. This CDR3 region has 14 residues. Per the germline V gene, CDR1 is DFQATT and CDR2 is SNEGSKA (reference sequence). Trimming left V 0 bases short and J 0 bases short, with 5 bases between. This chain's CDR3 is CSARDGSNTGELFF. As DNA, the CDR3 is TGCAGTGCTAGAGACGGTTCGAACACCGGGGAGCTGTTTTTT.

V usage is TRBV28 and J usage is TRBJ1-6; 9 positions agree with TRBD1. After removal of 4 bases from V and 9 bases from J, the junction contained 7 bases not matched to a gene. The length of the CDR3 is 15 residues. The germline gives CDR1 MDHEN, CDR2 SYDVKM. CDR3 sequence (DNA): TGTGCCAGCAGTTCCCCGGGACAGGGACCTTCACCCCTCCACTTT. Protein sequence: CASSSPGQGPSPLHF.

The chain is built from TRBV11-2 and TRBJ2-1, with D perhaps TRBD2 (5 bases). V lost 2 bases and J lost 13, with 15 bases in between. CDR3 size: 13 residues. The V gene's germline CDR1 is SGHAT and CDR2 FQNNGV. This CDR3 reads CASSLFVGANQFF. CDR3 sequence (DNA): TGTGCCAGCAGCTTATTTGTGGGAGCAAACCAGTTCTTC.

This clonotype appeared a few times. The chain joins TRBV5-1 to TRBJ2-7; D tentatively fits TRBD1 or TRBD2 (5 bases each). Germline CDR1 SGHRS, CDR2 YFSETQ. Trimming left V 1 base short and J 4 bases short, with 12 bases between. The CDR3 is made up of 14 amino acids. The CDR3 bases are TGCGCCAGCAGCTTGTCAGGGACCAGATACGAGCAGTACTTC. It yields the protein CASSLSGTRYEQYF.

This clonotype has just a few counts. The chain carries TRBV7-8 and TRBJ2-3, with 9 bases that match TRBD2. Germline assignment: CDR1 SGHVS and CDR2 FQNEAQ. The CDR3 has 17 residues. With V trimmed by 6 bases and J by 5 bases, 15 bases remained unmatched. The CDR3 spells CASRTLFNSGRVDTQYF. Written as DNA, the CDR3 is TGTGCCAGCAGGACCCTCTTTAATAGCGGGAGAGTAGATACGCAGTATTTT.

The table lists this clonotype with a few counts. The gene calls are TRBV29-1 and TRBJ2-1, with 7 bases matching TRBD1. The CDR3 length is 15 residues. In germline, CDR1 is SQVTM, CDR2 ANQGSEA. The V gene end was trimmed by 2 bases and the J gene end by 7 bases; junction bases not matched to a gene: 11. The CDR3, as DNA: TGCAGCGTTGAATCGCCGACAGGGTTAAAGAATGAGCAGTTCTTC. This sequence encodes CSVESPTGLKNEQFF.

In this sample, this clonotype turned up a few times. The chain couples TRBV12-3 or TRBV12-4 to TRBJ2-1; 9 bases map to TRBD2. CDR3 size: 14 residues. Germline trimming cut 7 bases from V and 4 bases from J; bases unmatched to any gene: 5. CDR3 loop: CASITTSGYNEQFF. The CDR3 DNA reads TGTGCCAGCATAACGACTAGCGGTTACAATGAGCAGTTCTTC.

The chain combines TRBV18 with TRBJ2-3; TRBD2 is a possible D gene (6 bases). This CDR3 comprises 13 residues. CDR1 and CDR2 (germline): KGHSH, LQKENI. V was shortened by 5 bases and J by 5 bases, with 11 bases between the two germline ends. CDR3 nucleotide sequence: TGTGCCAGCTCAGTCGGGAGTGGAGATACGCAGTATTTT. Translated, it gives CASSVGSGDTQYF.

The chain carries TRBV4-3 and TRBJ2-7; 10 nucleotides agree with TRBD2. Germline CDR1 LGHNA, CDR2 YSLEER. Losses at the gene ends were 2 bases for V and 4 bases for J; bases not matched to a gene: 5. The CDR3 loop spans 15 amino acids. For the CDR3, the DNA is TGCGCCAGCAGCCAACTACTAGCGGGAACGTACGAGCAGTACTTC. This codes for CASSQLLAGTYEQYF.

This clonotype was seen a few times. The chain joins TRBV12-3 or TRBV12-4 to TRBJ2-1, with D possibly called TRBD1 or TRBD2 (5 bases each). Trimming shortened V by 5 bases and J by 4 bases, and 12 bases separated the two germline ends. The CDR3 runs to 14 residues. The CDR3 DNA reads as TGTGCCAGCAGTCACGGGACGGCTTACAATGAGCAGTTCTTC. Translating gives CASSHGTAYNEQFF.

The rearrangement uses TRBV4-2 and TRBJ2-1; D is ambiguous. Germline CDR1 and CDR2: LGHNA and YNFKEQ. The CDR3 is 17 residues long. V was clipped by 0 bases and J by 8 bases, with 20 bases between them. Written as DNA, the CDR3 is TGTGCCAGCAGCCAAGATTTCGTAACGGAAGGGTGGGATGAGCAGTTCTTC. Translation gives CASSQDFVTEGWDEQFF.

This clonotype was seen a handful of times. The chain uses TRBV12-3 or TRBV12-4 and TRBJ2-7; D tentatively reads TRBD1 or TRBD2 (5 bases each). This CDR3 has 13 residues. V was pared by 1 base and J by 6 bases, with 10 bases between. The CDR3 DNA is TGTGCCAGCAGTTTAGGCGCCGGGACCGAGCAGTACTTC. Translation gives CASSLGAGTEQYF.

This clonotype was observed a few times. This chain connects TRBV4-3 to TRBJ2-3; D is uncertain. The CDR3 length is 13 residues. V gave up 6 bases and J gave up 6 bases, with 13 bases separating them. CDR1 LGHNA and CDR2 YSLEER come from the germline V gene. The CDR3 DNA reads as TGCGCCAGCAGAAAATCAGACGGGGATACGCAGTATTTT. It yields the protein CASRKSDGDTQYF.